These T cell receptor beta chains were read from a single sample in a study of cytomegalovirus exposure and HLA in healthy donors. Produced via immunoSEQ multiplex PCR; TCRdb's table is partial and in-frame only. Counted here are over 150,000 clones, about 80% occurring once; the ten biggest clones make up about 2.2%. Sequenced: PBMCs. The receptors shown here come from a man aged 40-49 years in good health and CMV-seronegative. Each CDR3 is given with its conserved first and last residue. Each record gives: V gene, J gene, D gene, clone size, CDR3 DNA, CDR3 protein. D genes are given only for firm matches. A row's size may be missing; if present it is once, few, many or a size class.

v_call: TRBV19
j_call: TRBJ1-2
d_call: .
clone_size: once
cdr3_nt: TGTGCCAGTAGTATTACTGTGGAGGGTGGCTACACCTTC
cdr3_aa: CASSITVEGGYTF

v_call: TRBV5-6
j_call: TRBJ2-1
d_call: .
clone_size: .
cdr3_nt: TGTGCCAGCAGCTTAAGGCTGGAGAGGTTCTTC
cdr3_aa: CASSLRLERFF

v_call: TRBV29-1
j_call: TRBJ2-2
d_call: TRBD1
clone_size: .
cdr3_nt: TGCAGCGTTGAAGAGGGGGGACAGGGTCGGACCGGGGAGCTGTTTTTT
cdr3_aa: CSVEEGGQGRTGELFF

v_call: TRBV27
j_call: TRBJ1-2
d_call: TRBD1
clone_size: .
cdr3_nt: TGTGCCAGCAGTTCCCAGACAGGGCACTATGGCTACACCTTC
cdr3_aa: CASSSQTGHYGYTF

v_call: TRBV30
j_call: TRBJ2-5
d_call: .
clone_size: .
cdr3_nt: TGTGCCTGGGACCAGGGAGGGGGGGCCCAGTACTTC
cdr3_aa: CAWDQGGGAQYF

v_call: TRBV29-1
j_call: TRBJ2-7
d_call: TRBD2
clone_size: .
cdr3_nt: TGCAGCGTGGGGGGACTAGCCGTCTACGAGCAGTACTTT
cdr3_aa: CSVGGLAVYEQYF

v_call: TRBV11-2
j_call: TRBJ2-7
d_call: .
clone_size: .
cdr3_nt: TGTGCCAGCGCTAGGGGGAGCGAGCAGTACTTC
cdr3_aa: CASARGSEQYF

v_call: TRBV14
j_call: TRBJ2-5
d_call: .
clone_size: .
cdr3_nt: TGTGCCAGCAGCCAAGATTCGGGGCAAGAGACCCAGTACTTC
cdr3_aa: CASSQDSGQETQYF

v_call: TRBV5-6
j_call: TRBJ2-3
d_call: .
clone_size: .
cdr3_nt: TGTGCCAGCAGCGGGCGGGACTTCACAGATACGCAGTATTTT
cdr3_aa: CASSGRDFTDTQYF

v_call: TRBV19
j_call: TRBJ1-2
d_call: .
clone_size: .
cdr3_nt: TGTGCCAGTAGCGTACTTCCGCGGGATGGCTACACCTTC
cdr3_aa: CASSVLPRDGYTF

v_call: TRBV7-9
j_call: TRBJ1-6
d_call: .
clone_size: .
cdr3_nt: TGTGCCAGCAGCTTATCAGGGAAGAATTCACCCCTCCACTTT
cdr3_aa: CASSLSGKNSPLHF

v_call: TRBV28
j_call: TRBJ1-2
d_call: .
clone_size: .
cdr3_nt: TGTGCCAGCAGTTCTATAGGGGTCTATGGCTACACCTTC
cdr3_aa: CASSSIGVYGYTF

v_call: TRBV28
j_call: TRBJ1-4
d_call: .
clone_size: .
cdr3_nt: TGCGCCAGCAGTTTATCAATACCGGGACAAATGTTTTTT
cdr3_aa: CASSLSIPGQMFF

v_call: TRBV27
j_call: TRBJ1-1
d_call: TRBD1
clone_size: .
cdr3_nt: TGTGCCAGCAGGTCTTTAGGGACAGGGCGGGCTGAAGCTTTCTTT
cdr3_aa: CASRSLGTGRAEAFF

v_call: TRBV5-4
j_call: TRBJ2-7
d_call: TRBD1
clone_size: .
cdr3_nt: TGTGCCAGCAGCTCCCCGGGACAGAGCTACGAGCAGTACTTC
cdr3_aa: CASSSPGQSYEQYF

v_call: TRBV2
j_call: TRBJ2-5
d_call: TRBD2
clone_size: few
cdr3_nt: TGTGCCAGCAGACTTACTAGCGGGAGAGGTGCGCTACAAGAGACCCAGTACTTC
cdr3_aa: CASRLTSGRGALQETQYF

v_call: TRBV29-1
j_call: TRBJ2-5
d_call: TRBD1
clone_size: .
cdr3_nt: TGCAGCGTCGGGACAGGGGGCCGTCAAGAGACCCAGTACTTC
cdr3_aa: CSVGTGGRQETQYF

v_call: TRBV15
j_call: TRBJ2-5
d_call: .
clone_size: .
cdr3_nt: TGTGCCACCAGCAGCGACGGGATTCCAGAGACCCAGTACTTC
cdr3_aa: CATSSDGIPETQYF

v_call: TRBV2
j_call: TRBJ2-7
d_call: .
clone_size: .
cdr3_nt: TGTGCCGGCAACTCAGGGAACTACGAGCAGTACTTC
cdr3_aa: CAGNSGNYEQYF

v_call: TRBV7-2
j_call: TRBJ2-3
d_call: .
clone_size: .
cdr3_nt: TGTGCCAGCAGCCGTATAGGAGCCGCCTCCGCAGATACGCAGTATTTT
cdr3_aa: CASSRIGAASADTQYF

v_call: TRBV4-3
j_call: TRBJ1-2
d_call: TRBD1
clone_size: .
cdr3_nt: TGCGCCAGCAGCCTAACAGGGGAACCTTATGGCTACACCTTC
cdr3_aa: CASSLTGEPYGYTF

v_call: TRBV7-9
j_call: TRBJ1-4
d_call: TRBD1
clone_size: .
cdr3_nt: TGTGCCAGCAGCTTAGGGACAGGCAATGAAAAACTGTTTTTT
cdr3_aa: CASSLGTGNEKLFF

v_call: TRBV7-6
j_call: TRBJ2-7
d_call: .
clone_size: .
cdr3_nt: TGTGCCAGCAGCTTAAGGACAGATTTCTACGAGCAGTACTTC
cdr3_aa: CASSLRTDFYEQYF

v_call: TRBV25-1
j_call: TRBJ1-1
d_call: TRBD1
clone_size: .
cdr3_nt: TGTGCCAGCAGTGATACAGGGGGCATAAAAGGAGAAGCTTTCTTT
cdr3_aa: CASSDTGGIKGEAFF

v_call: TRBV5-4
j_call: TRBJ2-7
d_call: TRBD2
clone_size: .
cdr3_nt: TGTGCCAGCAGCTTGGGGTCTAGCGGGGTTCTTGAGCAGTACTTC
cdr3_aa: CASSLGSSGVLEQYF

v_call: TRBV7-9
j_call: TRBJ2-7
d_call: .
clone_size: .
cdr3_nt: TGTGCCAGCAGCCCATCCCTAGGTAGCCACGAGCAGTACTTC
cdr3_aa: CASSPSLGSHEQYF

v_call: TRBV4-2
j_call: TRBJ2-3
d_call: .
clone_size: .
cdr3_nt: TGTGCCAGCAGCCAAGAGCGCCGGGAGATAGATACGCAGTATTTT
cdr3_aa: CASSQERREIDTQYF

v_call: TRBV18
j_call: TRBJ2-6
d_call: .
clone_size: .
cdr3_nt: TGTGCCAGCTCACCAGGACGATCTGGGGCCAACGGCCTGACTTTC
cdr3_aa: CASSPGRSGANGLTF

v_call: TRBV5-6
j_call: TRBJ1-2
d_call: .
clone_size: once
cdr3_nt: TGTGCCAGCAGCTTAACTTACTGGTCTAATGGCTACACCTTC
cdr3_aa: CASSLTYWSNGYTF

v_call: TRBV5-6
j_call: TRBJ2-7
d_call: TRBD2
clone_size: .
cdr3_nt: TGTGCCAGCAGCTCGGGTCCCGGGACTAGGATCTACGAGCAGTACTTC
cdr3_aa: CASSSGPGTRIYEQYF

v_call: TRBV13
j_call: TRBJ2-1
d_call: TRBD2
clone_size: .
cdr3_nt: TGTGCCAGCAGGCAATCGGGACTAGCGGGAAACGAGCAGTTCTTC
cdr3_aa: CASRQSGLAGNEQFF

v_call: TRBV2
j_call: TRBJ1-2
d_call: .
clone_size: .
cdr3_nt: TGTGCCATTCAGGGGAATGGCTACACCTTC
cdr3_aa: CAIQGNGYTF

v_call: TRBV5-6
j_call: TRBJ2-7
d_call: TRBD1
clone_size: .
cdr3_nt: TGTGCCAGCAGCCCTAACGGCGACAGGGAAGGGGAGCAGTACTTC
cdr3_aa: CASSPNGDREGEQYF

v_call: TRBV9
j_call: TRBJ2-7
d_call: TRBD2
clone_size: .
cdr3_nt: TGTGCCAGCAGCGCCGGGGGGGGACTTGGGGTTCAGCAGTACTTC
cdr3_aa: CASSAGGGLGVQQYF

v_call: TRBV5-1
j_call: TRBJ2-7
d_call: TRBD1
clone_size: .
cdr3_nt: TGCGCCAGCAGCTACCAGGGGGTCCCTGAGCAGTACTTC
cdr3_aa: CASSYQGVPEQYF

v_call: TRBV27
j_call: TRBJ2-2
d_call: TRBD2
clone_size: .
cdr3_nt: TGTGCCAGCAGTTTATTCGGCTCCGGGACTAGACAGACCGGGGAGCTGTTTTTT
cdr3_aa: CASSLFGSGTRQTGELFF